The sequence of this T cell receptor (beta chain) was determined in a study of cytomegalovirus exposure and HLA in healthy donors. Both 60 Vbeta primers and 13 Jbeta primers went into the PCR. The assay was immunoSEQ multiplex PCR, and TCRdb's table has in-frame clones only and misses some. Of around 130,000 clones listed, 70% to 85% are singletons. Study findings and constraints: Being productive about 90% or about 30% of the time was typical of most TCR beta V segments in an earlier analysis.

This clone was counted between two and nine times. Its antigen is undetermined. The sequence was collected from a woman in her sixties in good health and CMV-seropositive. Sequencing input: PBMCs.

This CDR3 is CASSDWATPSYNEQFF. In DNA, the CDR3 is TGTGCCAGCAGTGACTGGGCTACCCCCTCCTACAATGAGCAGTTCTTC. V usage is TRBV6-1 and J usage is TRBJ2-1, with D unclear. From germline, CDR1 is MNHNS and CDR2 SASEGT. The V end lost 3 bases, the J end lost 0 bases, and 12 bases lay between the germline ends. The CDR3 covers 16 residues.